This TCR beta chain is drawn from a study of cytomegalovirus exposure and HLA in healthy donors (TCRdb year 2017). For the study in its entirety: An earlier analysis of some 600 of the donors reported over 250 Gb of sequence data and about 120 million unique TCR beta sequences obtained from approximately 180 million T cells. An early release that covered more than 550 HLA-typed donors contained 250 to 350 gigabases of sequencing data and about 93 million unique TCR sequences. The genetic ancestry cluster associated with self-reported Caucasian donors included about four fifths of the roughly 380 genotyped donors. The study aimed to test whether cataloging public T cell receptors could reveal signatures of past pathogen exposure. The T cell repertoires of roughly 660 subjects were profiled by immunosequencing and related to cytomegalovirus serostatus. A separate validation cohort of some 130 different subjects was used in addition to the 666-subject first cohort. High-throughput TCR immunosequencing, statistical association of individual TCRs with disease status, and machine learning were combined to predict cytomegalovirus infection status. To study patterns of TCR occurrence, a later analysis re-analyzed previously published TCR beta repertoires from 600 to 750 donors and added high-resolution HLA genotyping. In the later analysis, no new phenotypic data were used to find candidate immune exposures; instead, reliance was placed on TCR beta sequences and their occurrence across donors. In an earlier analysis of 500 to 650 of the donors, high-throughput TCR beta sequencing was used to judge whether each TCR beta V gene segment behaved as functional or pseudogenic. Donor age, sex, ethnicity and CMV serostatus were collected together with the repertoire data. Genome-wide SNP genotypes for about three fifths of the roughly 700 donors were used in a later genetic analysis, which treated that subset as a discovery cohort. All discovery cohort repertoires had been generated on a single sequencing platform. HLA typing covered class I and class II loci at four-digit resolution. The number of typed donors differed by locus: roughly 629-640 for A, B, C, DRB1 and DQB1; some 500 for DQA1; 606 for DPA1; and some 450 for DPB1. Five DR-DQ haplotypes were treated as single units for association and clustering because of strong linkage in the cohort. Among some 410 genotyped donors of the cohort, an average of around 240,000 unique TCR beta nucleotide sequences was sequenced per donor, of which 15% to 20% were non-productive. Overall study results and their limits: A cluster of highly shared sequence variants was judged likely to represent a technical artifact of the sequencing pipeline. In both the original and validation cohorts, the classifier was reported to diagnose cytomegalovirus status with high specificity and sensitivity. While some public TCRs were present in many individuals, most TCR sequences turned up only very rarely across donors. Some IMGT-functional V segments, including TRBV6-2 and TRBV6-3, could not be told apart with the 87-base-pair reads, so those segments were excluded. In a later analysis, the rate of TCR association differed among HLA loci, with DRB1 alleles having the most associated TCRs and HLA-C alleles having the fewest. A further reported finding was that TCR beta sequences accurately predicted the HLA-A and HLA-B alleles for most subjects in the first cohort. A later analysis found that HLA-associated TCR beta chains were more clonally expanded and had lower generation probabilities than equally common non-associated chains. The only immune exposure information available for the cohort was CMV serostatus. Because HLA typing was unavailable for some donors at each locus, only the typed subset was used in association tests. When HLA alleles, especially DR and DQ, strongly co-occurred, TCR associations were difficult to assign to individual alleles. Only TCR beta chains were sequenced in this cohort, and the absence of alpha or paired-chain data limited detectable features. Because counts were too low, around 17 rarely observed V segments, including chromosome 9 orphons, were left out of the earlier analysis of roughly 600 of the donors. An association between a missense DCLRE1C variant and V-gene and J-gene trimming of TCR beta chains was found in a later genetic analysis and replicated in an independent cohort. According to a later analysis, parvovirus B19, influenza, CMV and Epstein-Barr virus appeared linked to several top co-occurrence clusters. In a later analysis, most CMV-associated TCR beta chains were found to appear HLA-restricted, with HLA associations seemingly driven largely by CMV exposure. According to the authors, the approach could potentially be generalized to other disease states and immunological phenotypes. In the study, some 160 TCR beta chains were listed as associated with cytomegalovirus. A few of the identified cytomegalovirus-associated TCR beta chains were confirmed in vitro to be specific for cytomegalovirus antigens. Sequencing depth was assumed to be roughly uniform across donors in the presence/absence analyses, though that assumption may not hold. Linkage disequilibrium might explain the correlated functional status among segregating V segments, but an unknown experimental factor could not be excluded. At a false discovery rate of 0.05, a later analysis linked 15,000 to 20,000 TCR beta sequences to specific HLA alleles. Compared with the 666-donor mean, donors in an Asian-associated ancestry cluster had fewer N-insertions in productive TCRs, according to a later genetic analysis. In an earlier analysis of around 600 of the donors, most TCR beta V segments appeared in productive rearrangements about 87% or about 30% of the time, broadly matching IMGT annotations.

The receptor library was made with the immunoSEQ multiplex PCR assay. For the multiplex PCR, a mixture combining 60 forward primers for TCR Vbeta segments and 13 reverse primers for TCR Jbeta segments was used. A multiplex PCR assay on genomic DNA amplified the CDR3 region of rearranged TCR beta genes. The amplified TCR beta libraries were sequenced on the Illumina HiSeq System as 87-base-pair reads. On the study's bioinformatics: A later analysis tallied around 87 million unique TCR beta chains across the 550 to 850 repertoires, and some 10 million of those chains were shared by two or more donors. A nearest-neighbor algorithm error-corrected the raw reads and collapsed the reads into unique sequences, merging closely related sequences to remove PCR and sequencing errors. V, D and J gene segments were assigned by aligning CDR3 sequences to IMGT reference sequences. For a sequence to be retained, at least a six-nucleotide match to both a V gene segment and a J gene segment was required. A rearrangement counted as productive if the CDR3 had no stop codons and remained in frame with V and J, and every other rearrangement counted as non-productive. Following IMGT convention, CDR3 was defined as the stretch from the second conserved V-encoded cysteine to the conserved J-encoded phenylalanine. Sequences without an unambiguous match to a single V gene segment were excluded from the earlier analysis of a few hundred of the donors. In an earlier analysis of 587 of the donors, V segments were called functional above 56.7% productive rearrangements and were called segregating when the between-donor standard deviation exceeded 5%. A statistical classification framework was built for diagnosing cytomegalovirus status from the catalog of TCR beta chain sequences. V and J gene assignment, in a later analysis, came from comparing TCR nucleotide sequences with IMGT/GENE-DB human TR gene sequences. Using the TCRdist pipeline, a later analysis assigned CDR3 sequences along with most-parsimonious VDJ recombination scenarios. In a later analysis, each TCR beta chain was defined by its CDR3 amino acid sequence together with its V-gene family, and reads lacking a unique V-gene family were excluded. To address suspected cross-contamination and a sequencing artifact, a later analysis removed a few hundred highly shared, low-generation-probability nucleotide sequences. In a later analysis, a clonal expansion index for each public chain was calculated from normalized within-repertoire ranks of inferred template counts. In a later analysis, generation probabilities were computed with a VDJ recombination model fitted to out-of-frame rearrangements, and the resulting probabilities were checked against IGoR. Hypergeometric tests were used in a later analysis to score TCR-TCR, TCR-HLA and TCR-CMV co-occurrence, with a repertoire-size bias correction applied to the TCR pairs. In a later analysis, false discovery rates were estimated by permuting HLA or CMV assignments 20 times. In a later analysis, co-occurring TCRs were grouped using DBSCAN, and TCRdist sequence similarity was added for clustering within HLA-allele-positive subsets. Repertoires with fewer than 30,000 or more than 120,000 public chains, plus five repertoires with anomalous nucleotide sharing, were excluded from co-occurrence clustering. The immuneACCESS repertoire file appears here via TCRdb, limited to in-frame rearrangements. These files lack a portion of the clones; in checked studies, under half of the deficit traces to unresolved V genes, and the cause of the others is not known. That table furnishes V, J and clone size, whereas the DNA furnished D and trimming. For this sample the table gives 150,000 to 200,000 clones, of which around 81% were detected only once. 2.1% of the sample belongs to the ten largest clones.

In total, roughly 670 healthy bone marrow donors made up the cohort. At the time of sampling, every cohort member was nominally healthy, though immune exposures that went unrecorded were likely present. The donor was CMV seropositive and belonged to the group of 250 to 300 seropositive cohort members. Each donor provided a peripheral blood sample, and peripheral blood mononuclear cells were used for TCR beta sequencing. The Qiagen DNeasy Blood Extraction Kit was used to extract genomic DNA from the blood cell samples. The CDR3 measures 15 amino acids from cysteine to phenylalanine. Just CDR3 DNA is preserved here, 45 bases in frame from base 1. V is clipped by 5 bases and J by 1 base, and the sequence between their germline boundaries is 9 bases long. CDR1 is given as LNHDA and CDR2 as SQIVND, both from the germline V gene (reference sequence). In its sample, this clone was seen a few times. It lacks a known antigen. The sample holds no much larger clone one base away, and base qualities are not on file.

The chain was built from TRBV19 and TRBJ1-6; no D segment can be confidently identified. This receptor was obtained from a woman aged 18-29 years in good health and CMV-seropositive. Sequencing was done on a sample of PBMCs. The CDR3 here reads CASSPQKSYNSPLHF. DNA sequence: TGTGCCAGTAGTCCACAAAAATCCTATAATTCACCCCTCCACTTT.